Each of the 5 T cell receptor beta chains below was sequenced from the same sample in a study of blood T cell repertoires in COVID-19. TCRdb keeps only in-frame clones here, not all; method: immunoSEQ multiplex PCR. This table has about 240,000 clones, 75% to 90% appearing once. Sequenced: peripheral blood. The receptors were sampled from a man aged 55-75 years who had recovered from COVID-19.

This rearrangement joins TRBV9 to TRBJ2-3; 10 bases agree with TRBD2. V gave up 3 bases and J gave up 6 bases; unmatched junction bases: 7. The CDR3 extends over 15 amino acids. The germline V gene encodes CDR1 SGDLS and CDR2 YYNGEE. The DNA of the CDR3 is TGTGCCAGCAGCGACCGACTAGCGGGTTCGGATACGCAGTATTTT. Protein sequence: CASSDRLAGSDTQYF.

The chain couples TRBV7-8 to TRBJ2-5; unclear D gene. This CDR3 comprises 14 residues. Trimming removed 2 bases at V and 2 bases at J, with 9 bases between. Germline CDR1 reads SGHVS; CDR2 reads FQNEAQ. The CDR3 region has the DNA TGTGCCAGCAGCTTATCAATGTTTCAAGAGACCCAGTACTTC. As protein: CASSLSMFQETQYF.

On this clone itself: The junction departs from germline at one end; a sequencing error may be responsible. The chain has TRBV19 and TRBJ1-1; perhaps TRBD1 as D (5 bases). Germline-derived CDR1 and CDR2 are LNHDA and SQIVND (reference sequence). This CDR3 spans 13 amino acids. The CDR3 DNA reads as TGTGCCAGTAGTATACGGGGGAACCCTGAAGCTTTCTTT. As protein: CASSIRGNPEAFF.

This sequence joins TRBV1 and TRBJ2-7; the table's D call of TRBD2 was not tested on the DNA. TRBV1 is a pseudogene segment. The CDR3 spans 17 residues. The chain's CDR3 is CTSSQDITRGRYYEQYF. The CDR3 coding sequence is TGCACCAGCAGCCAAGATATCACTAGAGGGCGTTACTACGAGCAGTACTTC.

The chain recombines TRBV12-5 with TRBJ1-1; the match to TRBD1 covers 7 bases. V was pared by 1 base and J by 7 bases, with 6 bases of the junction left unmatched. The CDR3 is made up of 14 amino acids. Germline V gene data show CDR1 as LGHNT and CDR2 as FRNRAP. The DNA for the CDR3 is TGTGCTAGTGGTTTGGCCAGGGGGGAGAATGAAGCTTTCTTT. Translation: CASGLARGENEAFF.